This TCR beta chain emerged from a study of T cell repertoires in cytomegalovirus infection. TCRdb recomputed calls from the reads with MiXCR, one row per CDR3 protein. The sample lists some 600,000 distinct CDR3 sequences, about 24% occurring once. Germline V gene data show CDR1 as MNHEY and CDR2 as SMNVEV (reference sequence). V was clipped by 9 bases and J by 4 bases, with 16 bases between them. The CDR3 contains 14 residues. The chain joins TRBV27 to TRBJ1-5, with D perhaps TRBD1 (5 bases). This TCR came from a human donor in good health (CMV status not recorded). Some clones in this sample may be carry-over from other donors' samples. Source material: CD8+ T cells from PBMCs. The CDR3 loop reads CASSARDVNQPQHF. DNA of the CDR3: TGTGCCAGTAGCGCCAGGGACGTTAATCAGCCCCAGCATTTT.